The clone carrying this TCR beta chain has only a few counts. Expressed TCRB transcripts were sequenced, since all the RNA that had been isolated was reverse transcribed. Some clones are missing from TCRdb's copy, which holds only in-frame ones; the method was immunoSEQ multiplex PCR. The top ten hold around 0.02% of the sample, which has 810,000 or so clones, 15% to 20% seen once. The sample comes from a study of beta chain features in type 1 diabetes. In germline, CDR1 is PRHDT, CDR2 FYEKMQ (reference sequence). Trimming at V came to 4 bases and at J to 2 bases, leaving 1 base not matched to a gene. The length of the CDR3 is 14 residues.

The chain employs TRBV13 and TRBJ1-5; TRBD1 aligns across 8 bases. The clonotype comes from a woman aged 18-29 years in good health. The sequenced sample consisted of naive CD4+ T cells from blood. CDR3 bases: TGTGCCAGCAGCTCGGGACAGGGCAATCAGCCCCAGCATTTT. It codes for CASSSGQGNQPQHF.